The T cell receptor beta chain under discussion was sequenced for a study of T cell responses to AZD1222 COVID-19 vaccine. To note about this clone: Its specificity is unknown.

Broader study findings: Regions 160-218 and 743-854 dominated among vaccine-associated CD4 TCRs spanning spike.

TCRdb's table, derived via immunoSEQ multiplex PCR, lists solely in-frame clones and lacks some. The data contain just under 90,000 clones, nearly 90% of them singletons. CDR1 is LNHDA, CDR2 SQIVND, per germline (reference sequence). The CDR3 sequence is 15 residues long. Between the trimmed V and J ends, which lost 3 bases and 4 bases, there was a span of 13 bases. This sequence joins TRBV19 and TRBJ2-1; D unresolved. The material was peripheral blood, obtained on day 0 of AZD1222 vaccination. The receptor's source is an adult in good health. CDR3 coding DNA: TGTGCCAGTAGTATGCCATATCCCTCTTACAATGAGCAGTTCTTC. This sequence encodes CASSMPYPSYNEQFF.